The clone carrying this TCR beta chain has just one count. Its specificity is unknown. This sample was taken from a study of chemoradiotherapy in HPV16-positive cancers. Study-wide background: A couple of HPV16-positive patients' cells yielded candidate HPV-specific clones and common motifs. Findings and caveats of the study: During treatment, candidate HPV-specific clones and E7-related motifs expanded in tumor.

Clones were sequenced by immunoSEQ multiplex PCR, and TCRdb holds only the in-frame ones, with some missing. This table has approximately 12,000 clones, roughly 90% appearing once. Over chemoradiotherapy, repertoires were sampled more than once. The CDR3 has 13 residues. From germline, CDR1 is SGHNT and CDR2 YENEEA. Trimming removed 0 bases from V and 4 bases from J, with 5 bases in between. The chain is built from TRBV11-3 and TRBJ2-3; D unclear. The material was blood, obtained from a patient who underwent chemoradiotherapy. The clonotype comes from a human donor with HPV-associated anogenital cancer. The CDR3 nucleotides are TGTGCCAGCAGCTTAGATCGCCCAGATACGCAGTATTTT. Amino acid sequence: CASSLDRPDTQYF. Looking up the rest from reference TRBV11-3 and TRBJ2-3 gives the full variable domain: EAGVVQSPRYKIIEKKQPVAFWCNPISGHNTLYWYLQNLGQGPELLIRYENEEAVDDSQLPKDRFSAERLKGVDSTLKIQPAELGDSAVYLCASSLDRPDTQYFGPGTRLTVL.